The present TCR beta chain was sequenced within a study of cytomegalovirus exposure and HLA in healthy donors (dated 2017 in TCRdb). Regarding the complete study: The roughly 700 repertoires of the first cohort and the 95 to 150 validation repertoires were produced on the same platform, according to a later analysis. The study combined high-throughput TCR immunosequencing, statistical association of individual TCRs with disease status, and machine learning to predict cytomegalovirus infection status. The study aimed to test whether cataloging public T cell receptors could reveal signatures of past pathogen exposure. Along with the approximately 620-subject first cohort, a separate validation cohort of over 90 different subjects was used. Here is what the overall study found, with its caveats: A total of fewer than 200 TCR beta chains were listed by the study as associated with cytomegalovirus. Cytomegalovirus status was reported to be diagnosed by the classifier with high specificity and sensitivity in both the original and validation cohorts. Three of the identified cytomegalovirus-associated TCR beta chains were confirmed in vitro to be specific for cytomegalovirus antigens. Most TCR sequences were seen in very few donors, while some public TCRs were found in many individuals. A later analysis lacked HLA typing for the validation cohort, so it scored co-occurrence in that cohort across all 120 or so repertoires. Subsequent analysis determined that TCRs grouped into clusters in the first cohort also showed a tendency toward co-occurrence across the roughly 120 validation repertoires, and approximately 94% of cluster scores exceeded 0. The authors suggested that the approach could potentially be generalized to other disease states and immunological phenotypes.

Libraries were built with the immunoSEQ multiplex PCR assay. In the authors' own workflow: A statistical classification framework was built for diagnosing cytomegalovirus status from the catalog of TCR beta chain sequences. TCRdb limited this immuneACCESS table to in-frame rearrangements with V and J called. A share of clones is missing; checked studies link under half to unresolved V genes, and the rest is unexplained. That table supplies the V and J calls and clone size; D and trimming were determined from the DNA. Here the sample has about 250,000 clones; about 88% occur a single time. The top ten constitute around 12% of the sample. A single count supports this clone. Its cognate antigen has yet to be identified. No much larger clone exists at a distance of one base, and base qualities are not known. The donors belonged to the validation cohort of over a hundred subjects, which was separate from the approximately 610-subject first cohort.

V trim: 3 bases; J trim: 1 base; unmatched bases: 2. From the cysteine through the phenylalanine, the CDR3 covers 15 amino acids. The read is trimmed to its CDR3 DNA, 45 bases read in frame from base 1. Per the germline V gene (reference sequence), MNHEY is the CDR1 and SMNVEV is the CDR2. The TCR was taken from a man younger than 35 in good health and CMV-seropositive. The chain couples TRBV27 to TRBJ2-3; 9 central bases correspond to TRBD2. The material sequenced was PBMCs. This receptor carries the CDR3 CASSLRLAGTDTQYF. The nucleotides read TGTGCCAGCAGTTTGAGACTAGCGGGCACAGATACGCAGTATTTT.